Each of the 30 T cell receptor beta chains below was sequenced from the same sample in a study of cytomegalovirus exposure and HLA in healthy donors. The PCR contained 60 Vbeta and 13 Jbeta primers. Using immunoSEQ multiplex PCR, the repertoire was profiled, and TCRdb retains in-frame clones only, with some absent. The sample lists about 57,000 clones, 80% occurring once. The specimen was PBMCs. The receptors derive from a male donor in good health and CMV-seronegative.

This chain connects TRBV7-9 to TRBJ1-1; 7 bases are a match to TRBD1. This CDR3 has 13 residues. J gave up 5 bases and V 10 bases, and 10 bases lay outside the gene matches. Germline CDR1 SEHNR, CDR2 FQNEAQ (reference sequence). Here the CDR3 DNA reads TGTGCCACCCCGACAGGGTCTATTACTGAAGCTTTCTTT. The encoded protein is CATPTGSITEAFF.

V is TRBV19 and J is TRBJ1-2, with 10 bases aligning to TRBD1. The CDR3 contains 15 residues. V shed 6 bases and J 5 bases; nucleotides not matched to a gene: 9. Germline CDR1 is LNHDA and CDR2 is SQIVND (reference sequence). The CDR3 here is CASSLDRGLGYGYTF. In DNA, the CDR3 is TGTGCCAGTAGCCTCGACAGGGGGCTAGGTTATGGCTACACCTTC. The whole variable domain, filled in from reference TRBV19 and TRBJ1-2, reads DGGITQSPKYLFRKEGQNVTLSCEQNLNHDAMYWYRQDPGQGLRLIYYSQIVNDFQKGDIAEGYSVSREKKESFPLTVTSAQKNPTAFYLCASSLDRGLGYGYTFGSGTRLTVV.

The table lists this clone with a few counts. The genes are TRBV4-2 and TRBJ2-5; 9 bases match TRBD2. The V gene end was trimmed by 1 base and the J gene end by 9 bases; junction bases not matched to a gene: 12. Germline loops: CDR1 LGHNA, CDR2 YNFKEQ. The CDR3 consists of 16 residues. CDR3 loop: CASSQVEAGGPLAQYF. In DNA, the CDR3 is TGTGCCAGCAGCCAAGTGGAAGCGGGGGGACCTTTGGCCCAGTACTTC.

The gene calls are TRBV27 and TRBJ2-4; 7 bases line up with TRBD1. Germline lookup yields CDR1 MNHEY and CDR2 SMNVEV (reference sequence). V was clipped by 6 bases and J by 1 base; unmatched bases: 6. CDR3 length equals 15 residues. CDR3 sequence (DNA): TGTGCCAGCAGCACCGACAGGGTTGCCAAAAACATTCAGTACTTC. It codes for CASSTDRVAKNIQYF.

This clone was recorded only once. The V and J genes are TRBV4-2 and TRBJ1-1; 8 positions match TRBD1. Losses at the gene ends were 2 bases for V and 5 bases for J; bases not matched to a gene: 7. Germline CDR1 reads LGHNA; CDR2 reads YNFKEQ. CDR3 length equals 15 residues. In DNA form, the CDR3 reads TGTGCCAGCAGCCAACTTTTTCAGGGGGCAACTGAAGCTTTCTTT. This codes for CASSQLFQGATEAFF.

A remark on this clone: This specimen includes other DNA sequences encoding the same CDR3. The chain uses TRBV19 and TRBJ1-2; 10 bases agree with TRBD1. Trimming removed 6 bases from V and 7 bases from J; junction bases left unmatched: 5. This CDR3 region has 13 residues. Germline CDR1 reads LNHDA; CDR2 reads SQIVND (reference sequence). The CDR3 reads CASSRDRGFGYTF. CDR3 in DNA: TGTGCCAGTAGCCGGGACAGGGGTTTTGGCTACACCTTC.

V is TRBV6-6 and J is TRBJ1-6; D remains ambiguous. The CDR3 length is 14 residues. CDR1 and CDR2 from the germline V gene are MNHNY and SVGAGI (reference sequence). The germline V and J ends were trimmed by 8 bases and 0 bases, with 8 bases remaining between them. CDR3 amino acids: CASGMSSYNSPLHF. In nucleotides, the CDR3 is TGTGCCAGCGGTATGAGCTCCTATAATTCACCCCTCCACTTT.

The chain is built from TRBV11-1 and TRBJ1-1, with a possible D match to TRBD1 (5 bases). V was cut by 4 bases and J by 1 base, with 7 bases left in between. The CDR3 loop spans 13 amino acids. The germline V gene has CDR1 SGHAT and CDR2 FQDESV (reference sequence). The CDR3 sequence: CASSWQGNTEAFF. The CDR3, as DNA: TGTGCCAGCAGCTGGCAGGGGAACACTGAAGCTTTCTTT.

The chain links TRBV18 to TRBJ2-5; D might be TRBD1 (5 bases). The CDR3 length is 17 residues. The V gene's germline CDR1 is KGHSH and CDR2 LQKENI. Trimming shortened V by 0 bases and J by 3 bases, and 17 bases separated the two germline ends. CDR3 bases: TGTGCCAGCTCACCACCGCGTGGGGCAACAGCCGAAGAGACCCAGTACTTC. Amino acid sequence: CASSPPRGATAEETQYF.

This clone was counted only a few times. V gene TRBV19 combines with J gene TRBJ1-1; tentative D call: TRBD1 (5 bases). The V gene's germline CDR1 is LNHDA and CDR2 SQIVND (reference sequence). This CDR3 contains 17 residues. Trimming removed 3 bases at V and 0 bases at J, with 17 bases between. The CDR3 bases are TGTGCCAGTAGTATGATCGACCCGGGACTGTTGAACACTGAAGCTTTCTTT. Encoded protein: CASSMIDPGLLNTEAFF.

This clone was seen only once. J is TRBJ2-2 and V is TRBV19; 7 nucleotides match TRBD1. With 5 bases clipped from V and 1 base from J, the junction kept 4 bases outside the gene matches. The length of the CDR3 is 15 residues. CDR1 is LNHDA, CDR2 SQIVND, per germline (reference sequence). The CDR3: CASSPRDRNTGELFF. The CDR3 DNA reads as TGTGCCAGTAGTCCCCGGGACAGGAACACCGGGGAGCTGTTTTTT.

This chain links TRBV7-6 with TRBJ1-1; D gene uncertain. The CDR3 sequence is 14 residues long. Trimming stripped 1 base from V and 2 bases from J, with 8 bases between. CDR1 and CDR2 from the germline V gene are SGHVS and FNYEAQ. The CDR3 nucleotides are TGTGCCAGCAGCTTAGGCGCAAGCAACACTGAAGCTTTCTTT. As protein: CASSLGASNTEAFF.

The rearrangement uses TRBV11-2 and TRBJ1-2; 7 bases match TRBD1. This CDR3 has 12 residues. Germline V CDR1 and CDR2: SGHAT, FQNNGV. The J segment lost 5 bases and the V segment lost 5 bases, leaving 2 bases of the junction unmatched. The CDR3 sequence: CASSETGYGYTF. In DNA, the CDR3 is TGTGCCAGCAGCGAGACAGGGTATGGCTACACCTTC. The variable domain in full, with the rest retrieved from reference TRBV11-2 and TRBJ1-2, is EAGVAQSPRYKIIEKRQSVAFWCNPISGHATLYWYQQILGQGPKLLIQFQNNGVVDDSQLPKDRFSAERLKGVDSTLKIQPAKLEDSAVYLCASSETGYGYTFGSGTRLTVV.

Here the CDR3 reads CASSPGTGRGYTF. The CDR3 DNA sequence: TGTGCCAGCAGCCCAGGGACAGGGCGTGGCTACACCTTC. The chain uses TRBV7-2 and TRBJ1-2; 9 bases align to TRBD1. Germline CDR1 and CDR2: SGHTA and FQGNSA. This CDR3 spans 13 amino acids. V lost 5 bases, J lost 7 bases, and 5 bases stayed unmatched.

V usage is TRBV11-2 and J usage is TRBJ2-1, with no clear D. V was shortened by 2 bases and J by 10 bases, with 9 bases between the two germline ends. The CDR3 is 12 residues long. The germline V gene has CDR1 SGHAT and CDR2 FQNNGV. CDR3 loop: CASSLLSVEQFF. DNA for the CDR3: TGTGCCAGCAGCTTATTAAGCGTCGAGCAGTTCTTC.

CDR3 protein: CSVGQSRYEQYF. CDR3 bases: TGCAGCGTTGGACAGTCGCGCTACGAGCAGTACTTC. The chain carries TRBV29-1 and TRBJ2-7; possibly TRBD1 for D (5 bases). V was clipped by 4 bases and J by 3 bases, with 10 bases between them. CDR3 length equals 12 residues. Germline loops: CDR1 SQVTM, CDR2 ANQGSEA.

The V call is TRBV7-6, the J call TRBJ2-5; 9 nucleotides align to TRBD2. The germline V gene has CDR1 SGHVS and CDR2 FNYEAQ. With 2 bases clipped from V and 0 bases from J, the junction kept 4 bases outside the gene matches. This CDR3 has 16 amino acids. CDR3 nucleotides: TGTGCCAGCAGCTTAACTAGCGGGTTATACCAAGAGACCCAGTACTTC. This translates into CASSLTSGLYQETQYF.

The CDR3, as DNA: TGTGCCAGCACCATGGGACTAGCGGGGGGCATGGATACGCAGTATTTT. Its translation is CASTMGLAGGMDTQYF. The chain combines TRBV2 with TRBJ2-3, with TRBD2 matching 15 bases. The CDR3 sequence is 16 residues long. V gave up 7 bases and J gave up 6 bases; unmatched junction bases: 8. From germline, CDR1 is SNHLY and CDR2 FYNNEI.

J is TRBJ2-3 and V is TRBV13; 7 nucleotides align to TRBD2. The junction had 14 bases not matched to a gene; V was cut back by 5 bases and J by 3 bases. The CDR3 covers 17 residues. Germline V gene sequence: CDR1 PRHDT, CDR2 FYEKMQ (reference sequence). Written as DNA, the CDR3 is TGTGCCAGCAGCGAACTTCAAGGAGGCGGGGGTACAGATACGCAGTATTTT. Protein sequence: CASSELQGGGGTDTQYF.

The rearrangement uses TRBV5-1 and TRBJ2-2; 7 positions match TRBD1. The CDR3 is made up of 16 amino acids. V was clipped by 0 bases and J by 1 base; unmatched bases: 3. Germline values: CDR1 SGHRS, CDR2 YFSETQ. The CDR3: CASSLDRGGNTGELFF. For the CDR3, the DNA is TGCGCCAGCAGCTTGGACAGGGGCGGGAACACCGGGGAGCTGTTTTTT.

This clone was counted a few times. The chain employs TRBV19 and TRBJ2-5, with 7 bases aligning to TRBD1. Germline loops: CDR1 LNHDA, CDR2 SQIVND (reference sequence). V lost 7 bases, J lost 3 bases, and 14 bases stayed unmatched. The CDR3 has 16 amino acids. The CDR3 region is CASTLGQRRQKETQYF. DNA for the CDR3: TGTGCCAGTACCCTGGGACAGCGGCGACAAAAAGAGACCCAGTACTTC.

The chain joins TRBV4-3 to TRBJ1-2; D possibly corresponds to TRBD1 (6 bases). Per the germline V gene, CDR1 is LGHNA and CDR2 is YSLEER. Trimming left V 8 bases short and J 4 bases short, with 20 bases between. This CDR3 comprises 15 residues. For the CDR3, the DNA is TGCGCCAGCTCCCAGTCGGGGACATCTGCCTATGGCTACACCTTC. Its protein is CASSQSGTSAYGYTF.

This clone was counted a few times. J is TRBJ2-2 and V is TRBV5-1; D is possibly TRBD2 (6 bases). Trimming took off 7 bases at V and 1 base at J, with 8 bases between the two ends. Germline V lookup: CDR1 SGHRS, CDR2 YFSETQ. This CDR3 has 13 amino acids. Here the CDR3 DNA reads TGCGCCAGCTTCGGGGGGAACACCGGGGAGCTGTTTTTT. Translating gives CASFGGNTGELFF.

The chain recombines TRBV5-1 with TRBJ1-3; no definite D call. This CDR3 contains 17 residues. CDR1 and CDR2 from the germline V gene are SGHRS and YFSETQ. The V end lost 4 bases, the J end lost 3 bases, and 20 bases lay between the germline ends. The CDR3 DNA follows: TGCGCCAGCAGCCTGGCCCTAAGGCGGGCCGATGGAAACACCATATATTTT. Amino acid sequence: CASSLALRRADGNTIYF.

V is TRBV4-1 and J is TRBJ2-6; the D gene is possibly TRBD1 (6 bases). V was clipped by 2 bases and J by 1 base, with 12 bases between them. The CDR3 contains 17 residues. Germline lookup yields CDR1 MGHRA and CDR2 YSYEKL. Here the CDR3 reads CASSQRDTPSGANVLTF. The CDR3 nucleotides are TGCGCCAGCAGCCAACGGGACACCCCATCTGGGGCCAACGTCCTGACTTTC.

The V call is TRBV6-1, the J call TRBJ1-2; no clear D. CDR1 and CDR2 (germline): MNHNS, SASEGT. The germline V and J ends were trimmed by 1 base and 4 bases, with 7 bases remaining between them. This CDR3 comprises 13 residues. The CDR3 is CASSEGAAYGYTF. CDR3 DNA: TGTGCCAGCAGTGAAGGGGCAGCCTATGGCTACACCTTC.

The chain has TRBV19 and TRBJ1-1; TRBD1 aligns across 12 bases. The CDR3 loop spans 16 amino acids. Germline V gives CDR1 LNHDA, CDR2 SQIVND (reference sequence). The CDR3 region is CASRGDRGQGNTEAFF. As DNA, the CDR3 is TGTGCTTCAAGAGGGGACAGGGGGCAGGGGAACACTGAAGCTTTCTTT.

V usage is TRBV15 and J usage is TRBJ1-3, with D unclear. The CDR3 loop spans 16 amino acids. CDR1 and CDR2 from the germline V gene are LNHNV and YYDKDF (reference sequence). V was clipped by 0 bases and J by 0 bases, with 9 bases between them. CDR3 sequence: CATSRDRGGSGNTIYF. In DNA form, the CDR3 reads TGTGCCACCAGCAGAGATCGTGGAGGCTCTGGAAACACCATATATTTT.

The rearrangement uses TRBV19 and TRBJ2-2; 7 bases agree with TRBD1. CDR3 length equals 15 residues. V trimming: 4 bases; J trimming: 8 bases; junction bases outside the gene matches: 10. Germline loops: CDR1 LNHDA, CDR2 SQIVND (reference sequence). The CDR3: CASSRGQTDWGELFF. The DNA for the CDR3 is TGTGCCAGTAGTAGGGGACAGACGGATTGGGGGGAGCTGTTTTTT.

Comment on this clone: Other DNA sequences of this sample code for an identical CDR3. The rearrangement joins TRBV7-6 to TRBJ2-5; 8 nucleotides match TRBD2. V was clipped by 4 bases and J by 5 bases; unmatched bases: 6. The CDR3 consists of 14 residues. Germline V CDR1 and CDR2: SGHVS, FNYEAQ. The CDR3 nucleotides read TGTGCCAGCAGCTCGGTAGCGGGGTCGGAGACCCAGTACTTC. Translating gives CASSSVAGSETQYF. Full variable domain (outside the CDR3, taken from reference TRBV7-6 and TRBJ2-5): GAGVSQSPRYKVTKRGQDVALRCDPISGHVSLYWYRQALGQGPEFLTYFNYEAQQDKSGLPNDRFSAERPEGSISTLTIQRTEQRDSAMYRCASSSVAGSETQYFGPGTRLLVL.